Detailed here is one T cell receptor beta chain. Other DNA sequences in this specimen translate into the identical CDR3. Some clones are missing from TCRdb's copy, which holds only in-frame ones; the method was immunoSEQ multiplex PCR. The sample records 250,000 or so clones, roughly 83% being singletons. V gave up 5 bases and J gave up 2 bases; unmatched junction bases: 10. Germline values: CDR1 KGHDR, CDR2 SFDVKD. This CDR3 comprises 16 residues. This record comes from a study of blood T cell repertoires in COVID-19. Across the whole study: Samples of COVID-19 (acute and convalescent) were obtained from the United States, Italy and Spain.

The sequenced sample consisted of peripheral blood. V usage is TRBV24-1 and J usage is TRBJ2-5; TRBD1 agrees at 7 bases. The sequence was obtained from an elderly man with acute or convalescent COVID-19. CDR3: CATSVHIGTEQETQYF. For the CDR3, the DNA is TGTGCCACCAGTGTTCACATCGGGACAGAACAAGAGACCCAGTACTTC.